This section outlines one T cell receptor (beta chain) sequence together with its context. Its cognate antigen is unknown. These data originate in a study of CD8 T cells in Susac syndrome. On the study more broadly: When blood was drawn, the patients with Susac syndrome were therapy-naive, on corticosteroids, or on intravenous immunoglobulin alone. General observations from the study: In total CD8+ repertoires, around 17 Susac-specific public clones were detected, and CD8+ TEMRA repertoires contained roughly five.

Random hexamers were used to reverse transcribe an amount of roughly 0.45 to 1 ug RNA. TCRdb re-called the immunoSEQ multiplex PCR reads with MiXCR, one entry per CDR3 protein. In the table there are fewer than 80,000 distinct CDR3 sequences, roughly 94% of which are singletons. Sequencing of TCR beta was undertaken in CD8+ and CD4+ T cells derived from blood. TEMRA cells were FACS-enriched, and CD8+ and CD4+ T cells were isolated negatively. This CDR3 region has 15 residues. Germline CDR1 GTSNPN, CDR2 SVGIG (reference sequence). Trimming shortened V by 1 base and J by 3 bases, and 16 bases separated the two germline ends.

Source material: CD8+ T cells from PBMCs. The sequence was obtained from a human donor with Susac syndrome. The V and J genes are TRBV30 and TRBJ2-7; D might be TRBD2 (5 bases). CDR3 sequence: CAWSAEGSGGYEQYF. The CDR3 DNA reads TGTGCCTGGAGTGCAGAGGGTTCAGGAGGCTACGAGCAGTACTTC.